These T cell receptor beta chains were read from a single sample in a study of Ad26.COV2.S vaccination and SARS-CoV-2 variants. Here immunoSEQ multiplex PCR was the method, and the copy in TCRdb shows in-frame clones only, minus some. Here the sample spans 360,000 or so clones, 87% being singletons. The sample was peripheral blood, taken in a trial of Ad26.COV2.S vaccine versus placebo. The receptors stem from a person aged 18-65 years who received the Ad26.COV2.S COVID-19 vaccine or a placebo. Each CDR3 is given with its conserved first and last residue. The D gene is left open where the match is weak. Clone size is stated in some rows and not others, as once, few, many or a class when expanded.

j_call: TRBJ1-6
clone_size: .
cdr3_length: 13
d_call: .
v_call: TRBV19
cdr3_nt: TGTGCCAGTAGAAGTACTATCAATTCACCCCTCCACTTT
cdr3_aa: CASRSTINSPLHF

j_call: TRBJ2-7
clone_size: .
cdr3_length: 13
d_call: .
v_call: TRBV5-6
cdr3_nt: TGTGCCAGCAGCCCCGGCTCCCCCTACGAGCAGTACTTC
cdr3_aa: CASSPGSPYEQYF

j_call: TRBJ2-7
clone_size: .
cdr3_length: 15
d_call: TRBD2
v_call: TRBV19
cdr3_nt: TGTGCCAGTAGTATCGCTAGCGGGGCCTCCTACGAGCAGTACTTC
cdr3_aa: CASSIASGASYEQYF

j_call: TRBJ2-3
clone_size: .
cdr3_length: 18
d_call: .
v_call: TRBV5-1
cdr3_nt: TGCGCCAGCAGCTCCGGGTTACGGGGGGCGCTTAGCACAGATACGCAGTATTTT
cdr3_aa: CASSSGLRGALSTDTQYF

j_call: TRBJ2-7
clone_size: .
cdr3_length: 15
d_call: .
v_call: TRBV9
cdr3_nt: TGTGCCAGCAGCGTAGCCCCGGGGGCCTCCTACGAGCAGTACTTC
cdr3_aa: CASSVAPGASYEQYF

j_call: TRBJ1-2
clone_size: .
cdr3_length: 14
d_call: .
v_call: TRBV2
cdr3_nt: TGTGCCAGCAGGCTTATCGGGGTCGGCTATGGCTACACCTTC
cdr3_aa: CASRLIGVGYGYTF

j_call: TRBJ2-3
clone_size: .
cdr3_length: 16
d_call: TRBD2
v_call: TRBV7-9
cdr3_nt: TGTGCCAGCAGCTTGGGAGCGGGGGGGTTTACAGATACGCAGTATTTT
cdr3_aa: CASSLGAGGFTDTQYF

j_call: TRBJ2-5
clone_size: .
cdr3_length: 15
d_call: TRBD2
v_call: TRBV27
cdr3_nt: TGTGCCAGCACCCAACTAGCGGGGGGAGTAGAGACCCAGTACTTC
cdr3_aa: CASTQLAGGVETQYF

j_call: TRBJ2-3
clone_size: .
cdr3_length: 14
d_call: .
v_call: TRBV7-9
cdr3_nt: TGTGCCAGCAGCTTAGGGACAGCGTTGGATACGCAGTATTTT
cdr3_aa: CASSLGTALDTQYF

j_call: TRBJ2-7
clone_size: .
cdr3_length: 15
d_call: TRBD2
v_call: TRBV4-2
cdr3_nt: TGTGCCAGCAGCCAAGATCAGGCTAGCGGGGACGAGCAGTACTTC
cdr3_aa: CASSQDQASGDEQYF

j_call: TRBJ2-7
clone_size: .
cdr3_length: 12
d_call: .
v_call: TRBV3-1/TRBV3-2
cdr3_nt: TGTGCCAGCAGCCAAGATATGGGACCGCAGTACTTC
cdr3_aa: CASSQDMGPQYF

j_call: TRBJ2-5
clone_size: .
cdr3_length: 17
d_call: .
v_call: TRBV3-1/TRBV3-2
cdr3_nt: TGTGCCAGCAGCCAAGATGGCCTTGCAACCTGGGGAGAGACCCAGTACTTC
cdr3_aa: CASSQDGLATWGETQYF

j_call: TRBJ1-1
clone_size: .
cdr3_length: 13
d_call: .
v_call: TRBV19
cdr3_nt: TGTGCCAGTAGCCTACAGGGCGTCACTGAAGCTTTCTTT
cdr3_aa: CASSLQGVTEAFF

j_call: TRBJ2-1
clone_size: .
cdr3_length: 13
d_call: .
v_call: TRBV5-8
cdr3_nt: TGTGCCAGCATCGGAGACTATCAAAATGAGCAGTTCTTC
cdr3_aa: CASIGDYQNEQFF

j_call: TRBJ1-5
clone_size: .
cdr3_length: 13
d_call: .
v_call: TRBV30
cdr3_nt: TGTGCCTGGAGTGTAAGTGGCAATCAGCCCCAGCATTTT
cdr3_aa: CAWSVSGNQPQHF

j_call: TRBJ2-1
clone_size: .
cdr3_length: 14
d_call: .
v_call: TRBV7-2
cdr3_nt: TGTGCCAGCAGCCCAGAAACCCTAGCGAATGAGCAGTTCTTC
cdr3_aa: CASSPETLANEQFF

j_call: TRBJ2-4
clone_size: .
cdr3_length: 15
d_call: .
v_call: TRBV2
cdr3_nt: TGTGCCAGCAGTGAGCCGAGGGGATCCAAAAACATTCAGTACTTC
cdr3_aa: CASSEPRGSKNIQYF

j_call: TRBJ2-5
clone_size: once
cdr3_length: 15
d_call: .
v_call: TRBV9
cdr3_nt: TGTGCCAGCAGCGTAGCTGGGGGGTTGCTAGAGACCCAGTACTTC
cdr3_aa: CASSVAGGLLETQYF

j_call: TRBJ2-5
clone_size: .
cdr3_length: 13
d_call: TRBD2
v_call: TRBV20-1
cdr3_nt: TGCAGTGCTAGTGCGGGGGGGGAAGAGACCCAGTACTTC
cdr3_aa: CSASAGGEETQYF

j_call: TRBJ2-7
clone_size: .
cdr3_length: 13
d_call: .
v_call: TRBV14
cdr3_nt: TGTGCCAGCGGCGGGCTCCCCTCCTACGAGCAGTACTTC
cdr3_aa: CASGGLPSYEQYF

j_call: TRBJ1-1
clone_size: .
cdr3_length: 14
d_call: .
v_call: TRBV30
cdr3_nt: TGTGCCTGGAGCGCCAAAGGCCGTAACACTGAAGCTTTCTTT
cdr3_aa: CAWSAKGRNTEAFF

j_call: TRBJ2-2
clone_size: .
cdr3_length: 14
d_call: .
v_call: TRBV19
cdr3_nt: TGTGCCACCAGGGCTTTCGCGAACACCGGGGAGCTGTTTTTT
cdr3_aa: CATRAFANTGELFF

j_call: TRBJ1-1
clone_size: .
cdr3_length: 14
d_call: .
v_call: TRBV30
cdr3_nt: TGTGCCTGGGGAACAGGGACCCGCCCCGGGGGAGCTTTCTTT
cdr3_aa: CAWGTGTRPGGAFF

j_call: TRBJ1-5
clone_size: .
cdr3_length: 14
d_call: .
v_call: TRBV6-6
cdr3_nt: TGTGCCAGCAGTTCGACAGGCACCAATCAGCCCCAGCATTTT
cdr3_aa: CASSSTGTNQPQHF

j_call: TRBJ1-3
clone_size: .
cdr3_length: 16
d_call: TRBD1
v_call: TRBV7-9
cdr3_nt: TGTGCCAGCAGCCCTACTCAGGGGGCGGCTGGAAACACCATATATTTT
cdr3_aa: CASSPTQGAAGNTIYF

j_call: TRBJ1-2
clone_size: .
cdr3_length: 13
d_call: .
v_call: TRBV9
cdr3_nt: TGTGCCAGCAGCGTAGAGGGGGGACTCGGCTACACCTTC
cdr3_aa: CASSVEGGLGYTF

j_call: TRBJ1-6
clone_size: .
cdr3_length: 18
d_call: .
v_call: TRBV4-3
cdr3_nt: TGCGCCAGCAGCCAAGTAGAAATTTGGGGGCGGTATAATTCACCCCTCCACTTT
cdr3_aa: CASSQVEIWGRYNSPLHF

j_call: TRBJ2-7
clone_size: .
cdr3_length: 15
d_call: .
v_call: TRBV6-5
cdr3_nt: TGTGCCAGCAGTTACTCCGGGACATACCCCTACGAGCAGTACTTC
cdr3_aa: CASSYSGTYPYEQYF

j_call: TRBJ1-2
clone_size: .
cdr3_length: 16
d_call: TRBD1
v_call: TRBV27
cdr3_nt: TGTGCCAGCAGTTTACAGGGACAGGGGGTTAACTATGGCTACACCTTC
cdr3_aa: CASSLQGQGVNYGYTF

j_call: TRBJ2-7
clone_size: .
cdr3_length: 14
d_call: .
v_call: TRBV6-1
cdr3_nt: TGTGCCAGCAGTGAAGGGCCAGACTACTACGAGCAGTACTTC
cdr3_aa: CASSEGPDYYEQYF

j_call: TRBJ2-7
clone_size: .
cdr3_length: 14
d_call: .
v_call: TRBV10-3
cdr3_nt: TGTGCCATCAGTGAGTCCCTCCTCTCCTACGAGCAGTACTTC
cdr3_aa: CAISESLLSYEQYF

j_call: TRBJ1-1
clone_size: .
cdr3_length: 11
d_call: .
v_call: TRBV12-3/TRBV12-4
cdr3_nt: TGTGCCAGCAGATCCCTATTAGGGGCTTTCTTT
cdr3_aa: CASRSLLGAFF

j_call: TRBJ1-4
clone_size: once
cdr3_length: 15
d_call: TRBD1
v_call: TRBV3-1/TRBV3-2
cdr3_nt: TGTGCCAGCAGCCTGATACAGGGGGGGTCTGAAAAACTGTTTTTT
cdr3_aa: CASSLIQGGSEKLFF

j_call: TRBJ1-6
clone_size: .
cdr3_length: 13
d_call: TRBD1
v_call: TRBV25-1
cdr3_nt: TGTGCCAGCGCCGAGACAGGGAATTCACCCCTCCACTTT
cdr3_aa: CASAETGNSPLHF

j_call: TRBJ1-1
clone_size: .
cdr3_length: 15
d_call: .
v_call: TRBV7-9
cdr3_nt: TGTGCCAGCACCCTTGGGGGGGGCGAGGGCACTGAAGCTTTCTTT
cdr3_aa: CASTLGGGEGTEAFF

j_call: TRBJ2-7
clone_size: .
cdr3_length: 13
d_call: .
v_call: TRBV18
cdr3_nt: TGTGCCAGCTCACAACAGGTCAACTACGAGCAGTACTTC
cdr3_aa: CASSQQVNYEQYF

j_call: TRBJ1-2
clone_size: .
cdr3_length: 15
d_call: TRBD1
v_call: TRBV6-5
cdr3_nt: TGTGCCAGCAGACAGACAGGGGACAGGGTCTATGGCTACACCTTC
cdr3_aa: CASRQTGDRVYGYTF

j_call: TRBJ2-3
clone_size: .
cdr3_length: 12
d_call: .
v_call: TRBV9
cdr3_nt: TGTGCCAGCAGCGGAAGCACAGATACGCAGTATTTT
cdr3_aa: CASSGSTDTQYF

j_call: TRBJ1-6
clone_size: once
cdr3_length: 12
d_call: .
v_call: TRBV6-5
cdr3_nt: TGTGCCAGCAGGCAGGTTAATTCACCCCTCCACTTT
cdr3_aa: CASRQVNSPLHF

j_call: TRBJ2-7
clone_size: .
cdr3_length: 15
d_call: .
v_call: TRBV19
cdr3_nt: TGTGCCAGTAGTATTACCATCGGGGGACCCTACGAGCAGTACTTC
cdr3_aa: CASSITIGGPYEQYF

j_call: TRBJ2-7
clone_size: few
cdr3_length: 18
d_call: TRBD2
v_call: TRBV7-3
cdr3_nt: TGTGCCAGCAGCTCACATCCCACCGGGACTAACGAACCTCACGAGCAGTACTTC
cdr3_aa: CASSSHPTGTNEPHEQYF

j_call: TRBJ1-2
clone_size: .
cdr3_length: 15
d_call: .
v_call: TRBV3-1/TRBV3-2
cdr3_nt: TGTGCCAGCAGCCAAGAGACAGTAGCTAACTATGGCTACACCTTC
cdr3_aa: CASSQETVANYGYTF

j_call: TRBJ2-3
clone_size: .
cdr3_length: 16
d_call: .
v_call: TRBV7-9
cdr3_nt: TGTGCCAGCAGCATGGGAACTCAGTTCATCACAGATACGCAGTATTTT
cdr3_aa: CASSMGTQFITDTQYF

j_call: TRBJ2-7
clone_size: .
cdr3_length: 14
d_call: TRBD2
v_call: TRBV4-2
cdr3_nt: TGTGCCAGCAGCCCTGCGCGGGGGGCCTACGAGCAGTACTTC
cdr3_aa: CASSPARGAYEQYF